These 9 T cell receptor delta chains came from one sample sequenced in a study of gamma-delta T cells after stem cell transplantation listed by TCRdb under 2016. Preparation of the library involved RT-PCR. The sequencing machine was an Illumina MiSeq. Clones were re-identified by TCRdb from the public reads with CATT, and rows with the same DNA were merged. This sample holds about 1,400 delta-chain clones; roughly 6.2% were observed only once. The ten largest clones take up 21% of the sample. The sample taken for sequencing was gamma-delta T cells. The origin of the receptors is a human donor. It is not recorded whose cells these are; they may come from a transplant donor.

This clone turned up a few times. A read error likely explains why the TCRdb protein, taken from a much larger clone, differs from this DNA's translation at residue 14; the protein shown is translated from the DNA. The chain is built from TRDV2 and TRDJ1, with 10 bases fitting TRDD3. Looked up from germline, CDR1 is GEAIGNYY and CDR2 is EKD. The CDR3 covers 15 residues. Here the CDR3 DNA reads TGTGCCTGTGACACGATGGGACTGGGGGATGTTGGACTCACCTTT. As protein: CACDTMGLGDVGLTF.

This clone was observed a handful of times. It differs at one base from a far larger clone, so likely a read error. The chain joins TRDV2 to TRDJ1, with TRDD3 matching 9 bases. Germline loops: CDR1 GEAIGNYY, CDR2 EKD. The length of the CDR3 is 23 residues. V was clipped by 3 bases and J by 0 bases; unmatched bases: 28. CDR3 sequence: CACDAVASGHTGGQTQYTDKLIF. CDR3 sequence (DNA): TGTGCCTGTGACGCCGTAGCTTCGGGCCATACTGGGGGACAAACCCAGTACACCGATAAACTCATCTTT.

This clone is medium-sized in the sample. With a far larger clone one base away, a read error is the likely cause. J is TRDJ1 and V is TRDV2; D is undetermined. This CDR3 spans 16 amino acids. Germline CDR1 and CDR2: GEAIGNYY and EKD. CDR3 sequence: CARDALNSPYTDKLIF. In nucleotides, the CDR3 is TGTGCCCGTGACGCTTTAAATTCCCCGTACACCGATAAACTCATCTTT.

This clone was counted between two and nine times. This DNA translates differently at residue 7 from the TCRdb protein, which is that of a much larger clone; a read error is likely, and the protein shown is the DNA's own translation. The chain employs TRDV3 and TRDJ3; 11 nucleotides match TRDD3. This CDR3 has 20 amino acids. The germline V gene encodes CDR1 TVYSNPD and CDR2 GDNSRS (reference sequence). Unmatched junction bases numbered 15, after V lost 1 base and J lost 4 bases. CDR3 region: CAFIPDAIWGIPWDTRQMFF. The CDR3 coding sequence is TGTGCCTTTATTCCGGACGCGATCTGGGGGATACCGTGGGACACCCGACAGATGTTTTTC.

This clone showed up just a few times. A far more abundant clone sits one base away, making this likely a read error. The chain couples TRDV2 to TRDJ1; 7 bases line up with TRDD3. The CDR3 extends over 17 amino acids. Germline V gives CDR1 GEAIGNYY, CDR2 EKD. CDR3 in amino acids: CACDPVLGAPSTDKLTF. The CDR3 region has the DNA TGTGCCTGTGACCCCGTTCTGGGGGCTCCCTCAACCGATAAACTCACCTTT.

For this clone: A far larger clone is off by one base, so a read error is likely. Other DNA sequences in the sample encode the same CDR3. V is TRDV2 and J is TRDJ1; 8 nucleotides match TRDD3. The CDR3 is made up of 18 amino acids. Germline V gives CDR1 GEAIGNYY, CDR2 EKD. The CDR3 reads CACDPVAEGYASNDKLIF. The CDR3 DNA is TGTGCCTGTGACCCCGTTGCCGAGGGATACGCAAGTAACGATAAGCTCATCTTT.

Comment on this clone: With only one base between it and a far larger clone, this is likely a read error. The sample holds other DNA sequences that translate to the same CDR3. The chain joins TRDV2 to TRDJ1, with D possibly TRDD1 on 5 matching bases. This CDR3 contains 19 residues. Germline assignment: CDR1 GEAIGNYY and CDR2 EKD. CDR3 region: CACDTLARNLETDTDKLIF. DNA of the CDR3: TGTGCCTGTGACACGCTGGCGAGAAATCTAGAAACGGACACCGATAAGCTCATCTTT.

This clone has only a few counts. A read error likely explains why the TCRdb protein, taken from a much larger clone, differs from this DNA's translation at residue 7; the protein shown is translated from the DNA. J is TRDJ1 and V is TRDV2; 11 positions agree with TRDD3. In germline, CDR1 is GEAIGNYY, CDR2 EKD. The CDR3 extends over 20 amino acids. V dropped 1 base and J dropped 1; count of bases not matched to a gene: 16. CDR3 in amino acids: CACDTIRDWGITASTDKLIF. The CDR3 region has the DNA TGTGCCTGTGACACGATCAGGGACTGGGGGATAACCGCTAGCACCGATAAACTCATCTTT.

Concerning this clone: The protein recorded in TCRdb matches a much larger clone and deviates from this DNA's translation at residue 18, suggesting a read error; the protein here is obtained by translating the DNA. The CDR3 nucleotides are TGTGCCTGTGACACCGTCGCGGGCTGGGGGACCCCGGGGCGCACCGATAAACCCATCTTT. It encodes CACDTVAGWGTPGRTDKPIF. The V and J genes are TRDV2 and TRDJ1, with 8 bases fitting TRDD3. The CDR3 spans 20 residues. The germline gives CDR1 GEAIGNYY, CDR2 EKD.